The 2 T cell receptor beta chains below all came from one sample that was sequenced in a study of blood T cells in healthy people across ages. A second about 7 to 12 cycle PCR used barcoded and J-beta primers. TCRdb redid the calling of the 5' RACE reads with MiXCR, one entry per CDR3 protein. This table holds about 1.1 million distinct CDR3 sequences, roughly two fifths found once. The sequenced sample was blood. The receptors originated from a man between 18 and 29 years old in good health.

The chain couples TRBV4-2 to TRBJ2-1; either TRBD1 or TRBD2 may fit D (5 bases each). Per the germline V gene, CDR1 is LGHNA and CDR2 is YNFKEQ. Trimming shortened V by 1 base and J by 9 bases, and 16 bases separated the two germline ends. The CDR3 runs to 15 residues. In DNA form, the CDR3 reads TGTGCCAGCAGCCAAGTGGGGACGGGGTATGGTGAGCAGTTCTTC. Amino acid sequence: CASSQVGTGYGEQFF.

The chain combines TRBV20-1 with TRBJ2-1; 13 bases are shared with TRBD2. The V gene end was trimmed by 8 bases and the J gene end by 10 bases; junction bases not matched to a gene: 8. This CDR3 comprises 13 residues. Germline CDR1 and CDR2: DFQATT and SNEGSKA (reference sequence). CDR3 DNA sequence: TGCAGTTTACTCGGGACTAGCGGGGAGGAGCAGTTCTTC. Translation gives CSLLGTSGEEQFF.